Listed below are T cell receptor beta chains from one sample, sequenced in a study of OX40 agonist ivuxolimab in advanced cancers. Some clones are missing from TCRdb's copy, which holds only in-frame ones; the method was immunoSEQ multiplex PCR. The sample has some 95,000 clones, roughly nine tenths seen once. The sequencing here drew on CD4+ or CD8+ T cells sorted from blood, taken in a trial of the OX40 agonist ivuxolimab. The receptor set was obtained from an adult with an advanced solid tumor such as melanoma, head and neck, liver or kidney cancer. Each CDR3 is given with its conserved first and last residue. A D gene is named only where the DNA matches it firmly. Rows may omit the clone size; those that give it use once, few, many or a size class.

d_gene: NA
j_gene: TRBJ2-3
v_gene: TRBV18
abundance: NA
CDR3nt: TGTGCCAGCTCACTTCTTAGAGACGATACGCAGTATTTT
CDR3aa: CASSLLRDDTQYF

d_gene: NA
j_gene: TRBJ2-1
v_gene: TRBV5-1
abundance: NA
CDR3nt: TGCGCCAGCAGCTTGGGGTGGGTAGCGGAAACTTACCCTCCTAGCTCCTACAATGAGCAGTTCTTC
CDR3aa: CASSLGWVAETYPPSSYNEQFF

d_gene: TRBD2
j_gene: TRBJ2-7
v_gene: TRBV4-1
abundance: NA
CDR3nt: TGCGCCAGCAGCCCCCAAACAGAGGGACTAGCGGGGGTATTCTACGAGCAGTACTTC
CDR3aa: CASSPQTEGLAGVFYEQYF

d_gene: TRBD1
j_gene: TRBJ1-2
v_gene: TRBV6-1
abundance: NA
CDR3nt: TGTGCCAGCAGCGGGACAGGGGGCGCGATTGGCTACACCTTC
CDR3aa: CASSGTGGAIGYTF

d_gene: NA
j_gene: TRBJ2-3
v_gene: TRBV19
abundance: NA
CDR3nt: TGTGCCAGTAGTATAAAGGTTAGCGCGTCCCTTTCGCAGTATTTT
CDR3aa: CASSIKVSASLSQYF

d_gene: TRBD2
j_gene: TRBJ2-3
v_gene: TRBV9
abundance: NA
CDR3nt: TGTGCCAGCAGCCCTACCTCAGCGGGAAGCAACACAGATACGCAGTATTTT
CDR3aa: CASSPTSAGSNTDTQYF

d_gene: NA
j_gene: TRBJ1-5
v_gene: TRBV29-1
abundance: once
CDR3nt: TGCAGCGTTGAAGAACAAGGGGCGGATCAGCCCCAGCATTTT
CDR3aa: CSVEEQGADQPQHF

d_gene: TRBD2
j_gene: TRBJ2-3
v_gene: TRBV5-4
abundance: NA
CDR3nt: TGTGCCAGCAGCTTGGCTGGGACTAGTCTACATACGCAGTATTTT
CDR3aa: CASSLAGTSLHTQYF

d_gene: TRBD1
j_gene: TRBJ2-1
v_gene: TRBV2
abundance: NA
CDR3nt: TGTGCCAGCAGGACAGGGGGCAGTGAGCAGTTCTTC
CDR3aa: CASRTGGSEQFF

d_gene: NA
j_gene: TRBJ2-7
v_gene: TRBV11-2
abundance: NA
CDR3nt: TGTGCCAGCAGCTTAGACGGACGGCCCGGGACTGGCTCCTACGAGCAGTACTTC
CDR3aa: CASSLDGRPGTGSYEQYF

d_gene: TRBD1
j_gene: TRBJ2-5
v_gene: TRBV11-2
abundance: NA
CDR3nt: TGTGCCAGCAGCCCAGGACAGGGCCTCCAAGAGACCCAGTACTTC
CDR3aa: CASSPGQGLQETQYF

d_gene: TRBD1
j_gene: TRBJ1-4
v_gene: TRBV7-9
abundance: NA
CDR3nt: TGTGCCAGCAGCTTGCGTGCAGGGGGCGAAAAACTGTTTTTT
CDR3aa: CASSLRAGGEKLFF

d_gene: NA
j_gene: TRBJ1-2
v_gene: TRBV5-4
abundance: NA
CDR3nt: TGTGCCAGCAGCCCCGTAGGGGCTAACTATGGCTACACCTTC
CDR3aa: CASSPVGANYGYTF

d_gene: NA
j_gene: TRBJ2-5
v_gene: TRBV4-2
abundance: once
CDR3nt: TGTGCCAGCAGCCAAGGCGGAACTAAAGAGACCCAGTACTTC
CDR3aa: CASSQGGTKETQYF

d_gene: TRBD1
j_gene: TRBJ2-7
v_gene: TRBV19
abundance: NA
CDR3nt: TGTGCCAGTAGTCCTACAGGGGGCAGTTACGAGCAGTACTTC
CDR3aa: CASSPTGGSYEQYF

d_gene: NA
j_gene: TRBJ2-2
v_gene: TRBV11-2
abundance: NA
CDR3nt: TGTGCCAGCAGCTTAGGCAGGGGTGCCGGGGAGCTGTTTTTT
CDR3aa: CASSLGRGAGELFF

d_gene: NA
j_gene: TRBJ2-7
v_gene: TRBV19
abundance: NA
CDR3nt: TGTGCCAGTAGTATGGCGTTGGTCTCCTACGAGCAGTACTTC
CDR3aa: CASSMALVSYEQYF

d_gene: TRBD2
j_gene: TRBJ2-3
v_gene: TRBV5-4
abundance: NA
CDR3nt: TGTGCCAGCAGCTTGGTGGTAGCGGGGGGGTCAGATACGCAGTATTTT
CDR3aa: CASSLVVAGGSDTQYF

d_gene: NA
j_gene: TRBJ2-1
v_gene: TRBV11-3
abundance: NA
CDR3nt: TGTGCCAGCAGCTCAGCGTCGACTGAACGCGATGAGCAGTTCTTC
CDR3aa: CASSSASTERDEQFF

d_gene: TRBD1
j_gene: TRBJ2-7
v_gene: TRBV5-1
abundance: NA
CDR3nt: TGCGCCAGCAGCTGGGACAGGGTGACCTACGAGCAGTACTTC
CDR3aa: CASSWDRVTYEQYF

d_gene: TRBD1
j_gene: TRBJ2-7
v_gene: TRBV2
abundance: once
CDR3nt: TGTGCCAGCAGTCCAGGACAGGGGCTCAACTACGAGCAGTACTTC
CDR3aa: CASSPGQGLNYEQYF

d_gene: TRBD1
j_gene: TRBJ2-1
v_gene: TRBV18
abundance: NA
CDR3nt: TGTGCCAGCTCGGCCGGGACAGGGAGAATTTGGTCCTACAATGAGCAGTTCTTC
CDR3aa: CASSAGTGRIWSYNEQFF

d_gene: NA
j_gene: TRBJ1-1
v_gene: TRBV6-1
abundance: NA
CDR3nt: TGTGCCAGCAGTGAACATAGGACTGGACTCGAGGCTTTCTTT
CDR3aa: CASSEHRTGLEAFF

d_gene: NA
j_gene: TRBJ2-5
v_gene: TRBV5-8
abundance: NA
CDR3nt: TGTGCCAGCCCCAGCTGGCTGGGGGCATGGGAGACCCAGTACTTC
CDR3aa: CASPSWLGAWETQYF

d_gene: TRBD1
j_gene: TRBJ2-7
v_gene: TRBV23-1
abundance: NA
CDR3nt: TGCGCCAGCAGTCAATTTGACCAGGGACAGGGGGGCTTGGGGCAGTACTTC
CDR3aa: CASSQFDQGQGGLGQYF

d_gene: NA
j_gene: TRBJ2-7
v_gene: TRBV11-1
abundance: few
CDR3nt: TGTGCCAGCAGCTTAGGTCCTACAGGGAATTCCTACGAGCAGTACTTC
CDR3aa: CASSLGPTGNSYEQYF

d_gene: TRBD1
j_gene: TRBJ1-5
v_gene: TRBV28
abundance: NA
CDR3nt: TGTGCCAGCAGTTTCGCGACAGGGTGGCAACAGCCCCAGCATTTT
CDR3aa: CASSFATGWQQPQHF

d_gene: NA
j_gene: TRBJ2-1
v_gene: TRBV6-5
abundance: NA
CDR3nt: TGTGCCACCTCGCCGCCCCGGGCCTCCTACAATGAGCAGTTCTTC
CDR3aa: CATSPPRASYNEQFF

d_gene: NA
j_gene: TRBJ2-3
v_gene: TRBV27
abundance: NA
CDR3nt: TGTGCCAGCAGTTTGGCGATCGGGCTCGCAGATACGCAGTATTTT
CDR3aa: CASSLAIGLADTQYF

d_gene: NA
j_gene: TRBJ2-3
v_gene: TRBV6-5
abundance: NA
CDR3nt: TGTGCCAGCAAGGCCAGCGCAGATACGCAGTATTTT
CDR3aa: CASKASADTQYF

d_gene: TRBD1
j_gene: TRBJ2-5
v_gene: TRBV5-4
abundance: NA
CDR3nt: TGTGCCAGCAGCTTGGCCAGGGGGCTCGGTTCTGAGGAGACCCAGTACTTC
CDR3aa: CASSLARGLGSEETQYF

d_gene: TRBD1
j_gene: TRBJ1-2
v_gene: TRBV6-5
abundance: NA
CDR3nt: TGTGCCAGCAGTTACTTGACAGGGGACGGCTACACCTTC
CDR3aa: CASSYLTGDGYTF

d_gene: TRBD1
j_gene: TRBJ2-7
v_gene: TRBV7-3
abundance: NA
CDR3nt: TGTGCCAGCAGCGCCCAAATCGGGACAGAGTACTTC
CDR3aa: CASSAQIGTEYF

d_gene: NA
j_gene: TRBJ1-1
v_gene: TRBV5-1
abundance: NA
CDR3nt: TGCGCCAGCAGCTTGAACGGGCGGGGCTACATGAACACTGAAGCTTTCTTT
CDR3aa: CASSLNGRGYMNTEAFF

d_gene: TRBD1
j_gene: TRBJ2-5
v_gene: TRBV6-5
abundance: NA
CDR3nt: TGTGCCAGCAGTTACAGCTACAGGGGATCAGAGACCCAGTACTTC
CDR3aa: CASSYSYRGSETQYF

d_gene: NA
j_gene: TRBJ2-5
v_gene: TRBV6-5
abundance: NA
CDR3nt: TGTGCCAGCAGTTTACCGGGAAGAGAGACCCAGTACTTC
CDR3aa: CASSLPGRETQYF

d_gene: TRBD1
j_gene: TRBJ1-1
v_gene: TRBV19
abundance: NA
CDR3nt: TGTGCCAGTAGGCCCGGGACAGCGAACACTGAAGCTTTCTTT
CDR3aa: CASRPGTANTEAFF